This T cell receptor (beta chain) was found in a study of T-cell memory formation after mild COVID-19. Study details: Clusters were largely donor specific. The study, taken as a whole, reports: Researchers report contracting CD4+ clones mostly in CM and EM, with CD8+ clones in EMRA. Some clones that responded were present in memory (sampled pre-infection), which suggests cross-reactive memory joined.

The V end lost 0 bases, the J end lost 5 bases, and 13 bases lay between the germline ends. CDR1 LGHNA and CDR2 YNFKEQ come from the germline V gene. The CDR3 contains 15 residues. This clonotype was detected ten times or more. What it binds is unknown. Constant-segment primers were used for 5'RACE, and the resulting TCR alpha and TCR beta cDNA libraries carried sample barcodes and UMIs. TCRdb re-analysed the 5' RACE reads in MiXCR, keeping a single row per CDR3 protein. The table lists about 360,000 distinct CDR3 sequences, 10% to 15% of them singletons. The rearrangement joins TRBV4-2 to TRBJ1-1, with D possibly TRBD1 on 5 matching bases. The sequenced material came from PBMCs or a T cell subset sorted from them (not recorded which). The sequence came from a man aged 18 to 30 who had mild COVID-19 (a few samples of this study predate the infection). Cell type and time point are not known. CDR3 sequence (DNA): TGTGCCAGCAGCCAAGATCCCCACCAGGGAACTGAAGCTTTCTTT. Translated, it gives CASSQDPHQGTEAFF.